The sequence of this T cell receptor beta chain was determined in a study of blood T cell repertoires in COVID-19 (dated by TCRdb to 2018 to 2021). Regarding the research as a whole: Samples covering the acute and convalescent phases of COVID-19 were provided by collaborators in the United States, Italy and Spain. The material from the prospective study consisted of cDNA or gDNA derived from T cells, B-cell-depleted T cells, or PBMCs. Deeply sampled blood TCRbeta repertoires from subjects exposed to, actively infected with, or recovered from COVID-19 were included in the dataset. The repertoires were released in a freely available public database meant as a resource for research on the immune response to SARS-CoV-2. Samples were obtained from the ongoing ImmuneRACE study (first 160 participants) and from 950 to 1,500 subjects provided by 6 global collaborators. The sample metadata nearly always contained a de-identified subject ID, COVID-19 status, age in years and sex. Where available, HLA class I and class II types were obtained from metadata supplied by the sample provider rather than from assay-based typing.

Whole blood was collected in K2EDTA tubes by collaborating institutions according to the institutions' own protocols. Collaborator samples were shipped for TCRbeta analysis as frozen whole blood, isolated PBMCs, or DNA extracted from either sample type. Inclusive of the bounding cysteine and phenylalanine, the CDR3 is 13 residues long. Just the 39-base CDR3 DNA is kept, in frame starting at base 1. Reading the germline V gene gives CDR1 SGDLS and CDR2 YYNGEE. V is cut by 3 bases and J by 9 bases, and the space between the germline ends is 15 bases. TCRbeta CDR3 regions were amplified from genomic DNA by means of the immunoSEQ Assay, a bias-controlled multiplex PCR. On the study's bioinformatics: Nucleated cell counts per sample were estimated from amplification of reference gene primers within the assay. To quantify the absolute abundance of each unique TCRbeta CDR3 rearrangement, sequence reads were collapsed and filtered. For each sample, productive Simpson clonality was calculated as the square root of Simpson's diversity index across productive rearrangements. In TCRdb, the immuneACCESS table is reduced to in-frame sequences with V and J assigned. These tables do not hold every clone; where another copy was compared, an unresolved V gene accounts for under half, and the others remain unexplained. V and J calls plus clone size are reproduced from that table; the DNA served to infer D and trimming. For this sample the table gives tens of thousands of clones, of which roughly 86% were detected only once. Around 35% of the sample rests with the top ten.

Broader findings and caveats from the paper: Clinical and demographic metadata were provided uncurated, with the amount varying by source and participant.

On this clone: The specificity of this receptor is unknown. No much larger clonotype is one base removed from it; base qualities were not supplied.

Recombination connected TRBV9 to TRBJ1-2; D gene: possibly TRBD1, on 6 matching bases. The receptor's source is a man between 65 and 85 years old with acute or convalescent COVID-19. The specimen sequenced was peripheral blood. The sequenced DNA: TGTGCCAGCAGCGCCGGACAGAAGGCTAGCTACACCTTC. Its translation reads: CASSAGQKASYTF.